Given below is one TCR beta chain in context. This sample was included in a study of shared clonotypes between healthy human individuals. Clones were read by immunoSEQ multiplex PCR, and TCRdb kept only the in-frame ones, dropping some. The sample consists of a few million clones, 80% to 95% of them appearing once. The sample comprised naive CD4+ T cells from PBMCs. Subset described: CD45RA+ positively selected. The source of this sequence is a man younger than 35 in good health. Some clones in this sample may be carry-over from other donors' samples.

This CDR3 reads CASSRGDPGEQFF. In DNA, the CDR3 is TGTGCCAGCAGTAGAGGGGATCCAGGTGAGCAGTTCTTC. This chain links TRBV11-1 with TRBJ2-1; either TRBD1 or TRBD2 may fit D (5 bases each). V lost 6 bases, J lost 9 bases, and 15 bases lay in between. CDR1 is SGHAT and CDR2 is FQDESV in the germline V gene (reference sequence). This CDR3 has 13 residues.